This TCR beta chain derives from a study of cytomegalovirus exposure and HLA in healthy donors. Measured with immunoSEQ multiplex PCR; TCRdb has only the in-frame clones, and not every one. The sample shows some 84,000 clones, roughly 93% of them seen only once. After removal of 7 bases from V and 4 bases from J, the junction contained 10 bases not matched to a gene. Germline lookup yields CDR1 SQVTM and CDR2 ANQGSEA. The CDR3 extends over 16 amino acids. This clonotype originated in a man aged 25-40 years in good health and CMV-seronegative. The chain joins TRBV29-1 to TRBJ2-5, with 15 bases lining up with TRBD2. The specimen was PBMCs. CDR3 residues: CSADGLAGGSPETQYF. In DNA, the CDR3 is TGCAGCGCAGACGGACTAGCGGGAGGGAGCCCAGAGACCCAGTACTTC.